The rows below give T cell receptor beta chains drawn from one sample of a study of T cells in Graves' hyperthyroidism and ophthalmopathy. From the multiplex PCR reads, TCRdb called clonotypes with MiXCR, one entry per CDR3 protein. This table has roughly 110,000 distinct CDR3 sequences, about 15% appearing once. Sequenced sample: blood. The receptors were sampled from a woman in her 50s with Graves' hyperthyroidism. The conserved cysteine and the conserved F or W are not part of the CDR3 here. The order of the fields is V gene, J gene, D gene, CDR3 protein. The D gene is left open where the match is weak.

v_gene: TRBV20-1; j_gene: TRBJ1-5; d_gene: TRBD1; CDR3aa: SADRDSQQPQH
v_gene: TRBV11-2; j_gene: TRBJ2-7; d_gene: TRBD1; CDR3aa: ASSVPGTGSYEQY
v_gene: TRBV28; j_gene: TRBJ2-3; d_gene: TRBD1; CDR3aa: ASSTRQGLTDTQY
v_gene: TRBV2; j_gene: TRBJ2-5; d_gene: TRBD2; CDR3aa: ASSGTSGSRETQY
v_gene: TRBV5-1; j_gene: TRBJ2-1; d_gene: TRBD2; CDR3aa: ASSLEPLYTSGRVGEQF
v_gene: TRBV29-1; j_gene: TRBJ2-7; d_gene: TRBD2; CDR3aa: SATPGLAGGPYEQY
v_gene: TRBV11-1; j_gene: TRBJ2-1; d_gene: -; CDR3aa: ASSLSPGGDGVDEQF
v_gene: TRBV13; j_gene: TRBJ2-5; d_gene: TRBD2; CDR3aa: ASSLGLAGGPQETQY
v_gene: TRBV19; j_gene: TRBJ2-2; d_gene: TRBD1; CDR3aa: ASSMSTGGADTGELF
v_gene: TRBV3-1; j_gene: TRBJ2-5; d_gene: TRBD2; CDR3aa: ASSQVVRGGLATQETQY
v_gene: TRBV20-1; j_gene: TRBJ1-2; d_gene: -; CDR3aa: SAPDRTQQLYGYT
v_gene: TRBV9; j_gene: TRBJ1-2; d_gene: -; CDR3aa: ASSTRPGHNYGYT
v_gene: TRBV7-8; j_gene: TRBJ2-1; d_gene: -; CDR3aa: ASSPKRGYNEQF
v_gene: TRBV28; j_gene: TRBJ1-2; d_gene: TRBD1; CDR3aa: ASRGQGAANYGYT
v_gene: TRBV5-8; j_gene: TRBJ1-1; d_gene: -; CDR3aa: AMRPRGDTEAF
v_gene: TRBV20-1; j_gene: TRBJ2-3; d_gene: TRBD2; CDR3aa: SAETSGRAVGADTQY
v_gene: TRBV20-1; j_gene: TRBJ1-4; d_gene: -; CDR3aa: SATSGALDEKLF
v_gene: TRBV30; j_gene: TRBJ2-3; d_gene: TRBD2; CDR3aa: AWSGGLADTDTQY
v_gene: TRBV4-2; j_gene: TRBJ2-1; d_gene: -; CDR3aa: ASSQEGEYNEQF
v_gene: TRBV5-6; j_gene: TRBJ2-7; d_gene: -; CDR3aa: ASSLATGMEEQY
v_gene: TRBV5-1; j_gene: TRBJ2-1; d_gene: -; CDR3aa: ASSFTSFGEQF
v_gene: TRBV10-2; j_gene: TRBJ2-2; d_gene: -; CDR3aa: ASSEKVGFTGELF
v_gene: TRBV9; j_gene: TRBJ1-3; d_gene: -; CDR3aa: ASRLGEGSGNTIY
v_gene: TRBV2; j_gene: TRBJ2-5; d_gene: TRBD2; CDR3aa: ASSTPGLAGGYQETQY
v_gene: TRBV7-8; j_gene: TRBJ2-5; d_gene: -; CDR3aa: ASSLEQQETQY
v_gene: TRBV3-1; j_gene: TRBJ1-6; d_gene: TRBD1; CDR3aa: ASSKGQGDNSPLH
v_gene: TRBV11-2; j_gene: TRBJ2-7; d_gene: TRBD2; CDR3aa: ASSFGTSGAYEQY
v_gene: TRBV24-1; j_gene: TRBJ1-1; d_gene: TRBD1; CDR3aa: ATSDRGTEAF
v_gene: TRBV2; j_gene: TRBJ1-2; d_gene: TRBD1; CDR3aa: ASLQGANGYT
v_gene: TRBV6-1; j_gene: TRBJ2-2; d_gene: -; CDR3aa: ASSPYGPLGTGELF
v_gene: TRBV2; j_gene: TRBJ2-4; d_gene: -; CDR3aa: ASSEGGEDIQY
v_gene: TRBV4-1; j_gene: TRBJ2-6; d_gene: -; CDR3aa: ASSQDRGSSGANVLT
v_gene: TRBV7-2; j_gene: TRBJ2-2; d_gene: -; CDR3aa: ASSPTDFPTGELF
v_gene: TRBV7-9; j_gene: TRBJ2-1; d_gene: -; CDR3aa: ASSLGSGQSRGEQF
v_gene: TRBV28; j_gene: TRBJ1-3; d_gene: -; CDR3aa: ASSSPGRENTIY
v_gene: TRBV19; j_gene: TRBJ1-1; d_gene: -; CDR3aa: ASSASRHGAF
v_gene: TRBV28; j_gene: TRBJ2-5; d_gene: -; CDR3aa: ASSGADQETQY
v_gene: TRBV11-3; j_gene: TRBJ2-1; d_gene: -; CDR3aa: ASSARANGEQF
v_gene: TRBV30; j_gene: TRBJ2-2; d_gene: -; CDR3aa: AWTRGFSAGELF
v_gene: TRBV11-2; j_gene: TRBJ1-3; d_gene: -; CDR3aa: ASSYSGNTIY
v_gene: TRBV28; j_gene: TRBJ2-1; d_gene: -; CDR3aa: ASGLSHPQPGEWNEQF
v_gene: TRBV6-4; j_gene: TRBJ1-1; d_gene: -; CDR3aa: ASSASLGGRTEAF